Below are 19 T cell receptor beta chains sequenced from a single sample in a study of Ad26.COV2.S vaccination and SARS-CoV-2 variants (dated by TCRdb to about 2021). The library relied on the immunoSEQ multiplex PCR assay. TCRdb re-hosts the immuneACCESS table, in-frame sequences only. Its copies lack some clones; in the studies checked, an unresolved V gene accounts for under half of them, and the cause for the rest is not known. The sample data list 200,000 to 250,000 clones, and roughly 90% of these were observed just once. The ten largest account for approximately 11% of the sample. The treatment or condition label on this specimen signifies: roughly 19 received Ad26.COV2.S at low or high dose, single or two shots; 5 received placebo; per-sample allocation not given. For vaccine and placebo recipients, the sequenced repertoires came from samples collected on day 63 after the first injection.

Specimen: peripheral blood, collected in a trial of Ad26.COV2.S vaccine versus placebo. The receptors were gathered from a person aged 18-60 years who received the Ad26.COV2.S COVID-19 vaccine or a placebo.

This clone appeared a single time. Additional DNA sequences in this sample encode the identical CDR3. The CDR3 DNA reads TGTGCCAGCAGTAGACAGGGCGGTTCACCCCTCCACTTT. As protein: CASSRQGGSPLHF. The V call is TRBV6-5, the J call TRBJ1-6; 7 positions agree with TRBD1. The CDR3 runs 13 residues. The germline V gene has CDR1 MNHEY and CDR2 SVGAGI. After removal of 5 bases from V and 9 bases from J, the junction contained 4 bases not matched to a gene.

The J gene is TRBJ2-5, the V gene TRBV5-5; D gene unclear. Looked up from germline, CDR1 is SGHKS and CDR2 is YYEKEE (reference sequence). CDR3 length: 15 amino acids. V lost 6 bases to trimming and J lost 0 bases, with 15 bases between them. CDR3 in amino acids: CASTPSPGNQETQYF. The CDR3, as DNA: TGTGCCAGCACCCCCTCCCCGGGCAACCAAGAGACCCAGTACTTC.

V is TRBV14 and J is TRBJ2-7, with 10 bases lining up with TRBD2. After removal of 9 bases from V and 2 bases from J, the junction contained 4 bases not matched to a gene. The germline V gene encodes CDR1 SGHDN and CDR2 FVKESK. This CDR3 is 13 amino acids long. Here the CDR3 reads CASRLAGAYEQYF. The CDR3, as DNA: TGTGCCAGTCGGCTAGCGGGGGCCTACGAGCAGTACTTC.

This clone was seen a handful of times. The gene calls are TRBV25-1 and TRBJ2-7; D is possibly TRBD2 (5 bases). Per the germline V gene, CDR1 is MGHDK and CDR2 is SYGVNS. The length of the CDR3 is 14 residues. V gave up 1 base and J gave up 0 bases, with 7 bases separating them. CDR3 DNA: TGTGCCAGCAGTGAATTTAGCGACTCCTACGAGCAGTACTTC. Encoded protein: CASSEFSDSYEQYF.

The chain combines TRBV5-5 with TRBJ2-7; D may be TRBD1 (6 bases). V lost 4 bases and J lost 4, with 15 bases in between. CDR1 SGHKS and CDR2 YYEKEE come from the germline V gene (reference sequence). The CDR3 totals 14 residues. This chain's CDR3 is CASSLDRFVYEQYF. In DNA form, the CDR3 reads TGTGCCAGCAGCCTCGACAGGTTCGTGTACGAGCAGTACTTC.

The chain uses TRBV18 and TRBJ2-7; 10 nucleotides agree with TRBD2. Losses at the gene ends were 5 bases for V and 6 bases for J; bases not matched to a gene: 7. The V gene's germline CDR1 is KGHSH and CDR2 LQKENI. There are 14 residues in the CDR3. The CDR3 here is CASSSVAGGVEQYF. CDR3 in DNA: TGTGCCAGCTCATCGGTAGCGGGAGGTGTCGAGCAGTACTTC.

The gene calls are TRBV5-1 and TRBJ2-2, with 7 bases fitting TRBD1. This CDR3 contains 16 residues. Unmatched junction bases numbered 4, after V lost 0 bases and J lost 2 bases. CDR1 SGHRS and CDR2 YFSETQ come from the germline V gene. The CDR3 region has the DNA TGCGCCAGCAGCTTGGAGGCAGGGGGTAACACCGGGGAGCTGTTTTTT. Protein: CASSLEAGGNTGELFF.

This chain joins TRBV11-2 and TRBJ2-7; tentatively, D is TRBD1 or TRBD2 (6 bases each). The CDR3 spans 14 residues. Germline V gives CDR1 SGHAT, CDR2 FQNNGV. Trimming removed 5 bases from V and 8 bases from J, with 19 bases in between. CDR3 region: CASSALRGGPKQYF. Written as DNA, the CDR3 is TGTGCCAGCAGCGCACTCCGTGGGGGGCCTAAGCAGTACTTC.

The chain uses TRBV11-2 and TRBJ1-2; D not certain. CDR1 is SGHAT, CDR2 FQNNGV, per germline. V lost 5 bases and J 4 bases, leaving 11 bases between the germline ends. This CDR3 has 13 residues. The CDR3 sequence is CASSAIDSYGYTF. The CDR3 nucleotides are TGTGCCAGCAGCGCCATTGATTCCTATGGCTACACCTTC.

The V and J genes are TRBV4-2 and TRBJ2-3; 11 bases agree with TRBD2. From germline, CDR1 is LGHNA and CDR2 YNFKEQ. J lost 4 bases, V lost 2 bases, and 17 bases had no gene match. The CDR3 runs to 20 residues. The CDR3 bases are TGTGCCAGCAGCCAACCTCCCGGCCGGACTAGCGGGCGCCTTCCAGATACGCAGTATTTT. Amino acids: CASSQPPGRTSGRLPDTQYF.

V usage is TRBV13 and J usage is TRBJ2-5, with D possibly being TRBD1 (6 bases). The CDR3 runs 16 residues. With 1 base removed from V and 5 bases from J, the gap between germline ends came to 17 bases. CDR1 and CDR2 from the germline V gene are PRHDT and FYEKMQ (reference sequence). The DNA for the CDR3 is TGTGCCAGCAGCTTAGAGGGGGACGTGACTCCGGAGACCCAGTACTTC. It specifies CASSLEGDVTPETQYF.

This chain links TRBV5-4 with TRBJ2-3, with D perhaps being TRBD1 or TRBD2 (5 bases each). Per the germline V gene, CDR1 is SGHNT and CDR2 is YYREEE (reference sequence). V lost 0 bases, J lost 3 bases, and 8 bases lay in between. This CDR3 is 14 amino acids long. The CDR3 loop is CASSLVGETDTQYF. The DNA of the CDR3 is TGTGCCAGCAGCTTGGTGGGGGAAACAGATACGCAGTATTTT.

The V gene is TRBV5-4, the J gene TRBJ1-4; D call uncertain. The CDR3 consists of 14 residues. V was trimmed by 1 base and J by 5 bases, leaving 9 bases between them. In germline, CDR1 is SGHNT, CDR2 YYREEE (reference sequence). The DNA for the CDR3 is TGTGCCAGCAGCTTGTTCGCGGGCAATGAAAAACTGTTTTTT. Protein product: CASSLFAGNEKLFF.

V gene TRBV9 combines with J gene TRBJ2-7; D perhaps matches TRBD2 (6 bases). The germline V and J ends were trimmed by 7 bases and 4 bases, with 24 bases remaining between them. Germline V CDR1 and CDR2: SGDLS, YYNGEE. The CDR3 has 16 residues. CDR3 sequence reads: CASSPGNRDSSYEQYF. CDR3 nucleotide sequence: TGTGCCAGCTCCCCGGGGAACCGGGACTCTTCATACGAGCAGTACTTC.

V and J are TRBV3-1 (or the pseudogene TRBV3-2) and TRBJ1-1, with a weak D call TRBD1 (5 bases). This CDR3 is built from 13 residues. CDR1 LGHDT and CDR2 YNNKEL come from the germline V gene (reference sequence). V lost 4 bases, J lost 1 base, and 7 bases lay in between. CDR3 sequence: CASSPQGNTEAFF. CDR3 DNA sequence: TGTGCCAGCAGCCCCCAGGGGAACACTGAAGCTTTCTTT.

J is TRBJ2-7 and V is TRBV4-3; D tentatively fits TRBD1 or TRBD2 (6 bases each). Trimming removed 3 bases from V and 2 bases from J, with 20 bases in between. The CDR3 spans 17 residues. Germline CDR1 is LGHNA and CDR2 is YSLEER. The CDR3 DNA follows: TGCGCCAGCAGCCAGATGGGACGGGGGCCCCACCCCTACGAGCAGTACTTC. This sequence encodes CASSQMGRGPHPYEQYF.

This clone was detected only a few times. The V call is TRBV6-2 or TRBV6-3, the J call TRBJ2-7; 7 bases match TRBD2. The junction had 11 bases not matched to a gene; V was cut back by 6 bases and J by 3 bases. The germline gives CDR1 MNHEY, CDR2 SVGEGT. CDR3 size: 15 residues. The CDR3 loop reads CASSLQSGGGYEQYF. The CDR3 DNA is TGTGCCAGCAGCCTACAATCGGGAGGAGGCTACGAGCAGTACTTC.

This chain joins TRBV18 and TRBJ2-7, with D tentatively TRBD1 (6 bases). Trimming took 2 bases from V and 4 from J, leaving 15 bases between them. CDR3 size: 15 residues. Germline V gene data show CDR1 as KGHSH and CDR2 as LQKENI. CDR3 coding DNA: TGTGCCAGCTCACCAACAGGGCCCTCCCCATACGAGCAGTACTTC. Encoded protein: CASSPTGPSPYEQYF.

The genes are TRBV29-1 and TRBJ2-7; D unresolved. The ends were cut back, 3 bases at V and 2 bases at J, with 5 bases in the middle. Germline V gene sequence: CDR1 SQVTM, CDR2 ANQGSEA. The CDR3 is 11 residues long. The CDR3 DNA reads TGCAGCGTTGATACAACCTACGAGCAGTACTTC. This translates into CSVDTTYEQYF.